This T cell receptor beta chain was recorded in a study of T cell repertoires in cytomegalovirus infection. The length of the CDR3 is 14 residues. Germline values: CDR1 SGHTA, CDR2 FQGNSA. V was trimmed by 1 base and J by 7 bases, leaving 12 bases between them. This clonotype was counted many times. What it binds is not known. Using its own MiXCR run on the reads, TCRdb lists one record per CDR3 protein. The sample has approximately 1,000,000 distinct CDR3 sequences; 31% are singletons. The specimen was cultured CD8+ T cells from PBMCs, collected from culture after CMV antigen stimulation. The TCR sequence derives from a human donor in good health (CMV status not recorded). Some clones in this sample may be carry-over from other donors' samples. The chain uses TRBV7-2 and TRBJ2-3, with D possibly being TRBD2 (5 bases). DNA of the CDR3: TGTGCCAGCAGCTTAGACCCTTACGGGAATACGCAGTATTTT. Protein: CASSLDPYGNTQYF.